The clone carrying this TCR beta chain was recorded at least ten times. Its specificity is unknown. The data belong to a study of T-cell memory formation after mild COVID-19. The study's findings and limits: CD4/CD8 balance characterized clones contracting day 15 to 85, and CD4+ skew characterized later expanders.

TCRdb ran MiXCR on the 5' RACE reads and lists one entry per CDR3 protein. This sample carries 250,000 to 350,000 distinct CDR3 sequences, roughly 21% of them seen once, and the ten largest clones take around 21%. The sample consisted of PBMCs or a T cell subset sorted from them (not recorded which). The TCR was taken from a man between 18 and 29 years old who had mild COVID-19 (a few samples of this study predate the infection). Cell type and time point are not known.

The CDR3 is CASSLRGGYNEQFF. The CDR3, as DNA: TGTGCCAGCAGTTTACGGGGGGGCTACAATGAGCAGTTCTTC. The chain carries TRBV27 and TRBJ2-1, with TRBD2 identical over 8 bases. This CDR3 has 14 residues. Germline-derived CDR1 and CDR2 are MNHEY and SMNVEV (reference sequence). V was pared by 2 bases and J by 3 bases, with 0 bases of the junction left unmatched.